The 23 T cell receptor beta chains given below trace back to one sample, sequenced in a study of OX40 agonist ivuxolimab in advanced cancers. TCRdb's table, derived via immunoSEQ multiplex PCR, lists solely in-frame clones and lacks some. The profile shows about 71,000 clones, approximately 94% of them singletons. The source was CD4+ or CD8+ T cells sorted from blood, collected in a trial of the OX40 agonist ivuxolimab. The source of these receptors is an adult with an advanced solid tumor such as melanoma, head and neck, liver or kidney cancer.

The chain has TRBV2 and TRBJ2-5; TRBD2 matches 7 bases. The J segment lost 1 base and the V segment lost 8 bases, leaving 19 bases of the junction unmatched. Germline V gene data show CDR1 as SNHLY and CDR2 as FYNNEI. The CDR3 covers 18 residues. In DNA, the CDR3 is TGTGCCAGCGGAATTTTGGCGGGAGCGGAGCCACGCCAAGAGACCCAGTACTTC. It codes for CASGILAGAEPRQETQYF.

The chain joins TRBV4-3 to TRBJ1-5, with D unclear. The V gene's germline CDR1 is LGHNA and CDR2 YSLEER. V lost 0 bases and J 4 bases, leaving 10 bases between the germline ends. This CDR3 comprises 15 residues. CDR3 nucleotides: TGCGCCAGCAGCCAAGATTGGGCACTTAATCAGCCCCAGCATTTT. It specifies CASSQDWALNQPQHF.

Only one count was recorded for this clone. The genes are TRBV9 and TRBJ1-3, with 12 nucleotides matching TRBD1. Germline CDR1 SGDLS, CDR2 YYNGEE. With 3 bases clipped from V and 4 bases from J, the junction kept 8 bases outside the gene matches. There are 17 residues in the CDR3. CDR3 sequence: CASSEGTGGARGNTIYF. CDR3 DNA: TGTGCCAGCAGCGAGGGGACAGGGGGCGCGAGGGGAAACACCATATATTTT.

The chain joins TRBV7-2 to TRBJ1-2; D might be TRBD1 (5 bases). The CDR3 is made up of 15 amino acids. Germline V lookup: CDR1 SGHTA, CDR2 FQGNSA. Trimming shortened V by 5 bases and J by 6 bases, and 19 bases separated the two germline ends. The CDR3 nucleotides are TGTGCCAGCAGCCTCTCGACAGCCTTCTTAGATGGCTACACCTTC. It translates to CASSLSTAFLDGYTF.

This chain links TRBV27 with TRBJ2-7; 9 bases are a match to TRBD1. After removal of 8 bases from V and 4 bases from J, the junction contained 9 bases not matched to a gene. The germline gives CDR1 MNHEY, CDR2 SMNVEV (reference sequence). This CDR3 is 14 amino acids long. CDR3 region: CASAGTGSQYEQYF. The CDR3 nucleotides are TGTGCCAGCGCCGGGACAGGGTCCCAATACGAGCAGTACTTC.

This clone was seen once. This chain joins TRBV10-2 and TRBJ1-1; TRBD1 agrees at 9 bases. The trim removed 6 bases at V and 2 bases at J, leaving 4 bases unmatched. Germline V gives CDR1 WSHSY, CDR2 SAAADI. This CDR3 comprises 14 residues. For the CDR3, the DNA is TGCGCCAGCAGGCGACAGGGGGTCAACACTGAAGCTTTCTTT. Residues: CASRRQGVNTEAFF.

The chain has TRBV7-9 and TRBJ2-5; D could derive from TRBD1 or TRBD2 (6 bases each). Germline V CDR1 and CDR2: SEHNR, FQNEAQ (reference sequence). CDR3 length equals 18 residues. Trimming removed 3 bases from V and 2 bases from J, with 22 bases in between. CDR3 DNA sequence: TGTGCCAGCAGCTTCCCCTATGGGGGGCGGGTCAGACAAGAGACCCAGTACTTC. This codes for CASSFPYGGRVRQETQYF. The full variable domain, with the rest looked up from reference TRBV7-9 and TRBJ2-5, is DTGVSQNPRHKITKRGQNVTFRCDPISEHNRLYWYRQTLGQGPEFLTYFQNEAQLEKSRLLSDRFSAERPKGSFSTLEIQRTEQGDSAMYLCASSFPYGGRVRQETQYFGPGTRLLVL.

This chain links TRBV4-3 with TRBJ2-7; 7 bases fit TRBD1. The V gene's germline CDR1 is LGHNA and CDR2 YSLEER. Trimming cost V 4 bases and J 2 bases; bases outside gene matches: 8. The CDR3 covers 15 residues. In DNA form, the CDR3 reads TGCGCCAGCAGCCGGCACACCGGGACAGCCTACGAGCAGTACTTC. Encoded protein: CASSRHTGTAYEQYF.

The chain combines TRBV5-6 with TRBJ1-4, with TRBD1 as a possible D gene (6 bases). V lost 4 bases and J 0 bases, leaving 13 bases between the germline ends. The CDR3 covers 16 residues. Germline-derived CDR1 and CDR2 are SGHDT and YYEEEE. In DNA, the CDR3 is TGTGCCAGCAGCCCGCGGACAGTTGCAACTAATGAAAAACTGTTTTTT. It translates to CASSPRTVATNEKLFF.

The V and J genes are TRBV7-2 and TRBJ1-1; D call uncertain. V lost 2 bases to trimming and J lost 1 base, with 11 bases between them. This CDR3 spans 15 amino acids. Germline-derived CDR1 and CDR2 are SGHTA and FQGNSA. The DNA of the CDR3 is TGTGCCAGCAGCTTATCAAGTCGGGGGAACACTGAAGCTTTCTTT. It is translated as CASSLSSRGNTEAFF.

The V call is TRBV27, the J call TRBJ1-1, with no clear D. V was cut by 7 bases and J by 0 bases, with 12 bases left in between. CDR3 length: 14 residues. Germline V gene data show CDR1 as MNHEY and CDR2 as SMNVEV (reference sequence). The CDR3 DNA reads TGTGCCAGCATGGCGGGGTTCATGAACACTGAAGCTTTCTTT. Its translation: CASMAGFMNTEAFF.

The genes are TRBV5-1 and TRBJ2-5; 9 nucleotides match TRBD2. The CDR3 consists of 16 residues. Germline V gene sequence: CDR1 SGHRS, CDR2 YFSETQ. Trimming took 5 bases from V and 5 from J; bases not matched to a gene: 13. In DNA form, the CDR3 reads TGCGCCAGCAGTCGAACGGCGGGGGGGTATTTGGAGACCCAGTACTTC. It specifies CASSRTAGGYLETQYF.

The V call is TRBV4-3, the J call TRBJ1-4, with D tentatively TRBD1 (5 bases). Germline V lookup: CDR1 LGHNA, CDR2 YSLEER. This CDR3 region has 15 residues. V gave up 0 bases and J gave up 4 bases, with 9 bases separating them. CDR3 nucleotides: TGCGCCAGCAGCCAAGATAGACAGTTTAATGAAAAACTGTTTTTT. Protein sequence: CASSQDRQFNEKLFF.

This chain joins TRBV28 and TRBJ2-7; D is perhaps TRBD1 or TRBD2 (5 bases each). Germline CDR1 MDHEN, CDR2 SYDVKM. This CDR3 region has 18 residues. Trimming removed 3 bases at V and 4 bases at J, with 25 bases between. CDR3 protein: CASSFSPSGRVLSYEQYF. CDR3 nucleotide sequence: TGTGCCAGCAGTTTTTCTCCCTCGGGGCGGGTCTTATCTTACGAGCAGTACTTC. Full variable domain (missing parts from reference TRBV28 and TRBJ2-7): DVKVTQSSRYLVKRTGEKVFLECVQDMDHENMFWYRQDPGLGLRLIYFSYDVKMKEKGDIPEGYSVSREKKERFSLILESASTNQTSMYLCASSFSPSGRVLSYEQYFGPGTRLTVT.

The count of this clone is one. This chain's CDR3 is CASSGTVRETEAFF. In nucleotides, the CDR3 is TGTGCCAGCAGCGGGACGGTTAGGGAGACTGAAGCTTTCTTT. J is TRBJ1-1 and V is TRBV9; D uncertain. The length of the CDR3 is 14 residues. Trimming cost V 3 bases and J 5 bases, with 14 bases left between them. Germline V lookup: CDR1 SGDLS, CDR2 YYNGEE.

The chain is built from TRBV6-4 and TRBJ1-1; D may be TRBD1 (5 bases). Germline CDR1 is MRHNA and CDR2 is SNTAGT. V gave up 6 bases and J gave up 4 bases, with 12 bases separating them. CDR3 length: 13 amino acids. In DNA, the CDR3 is TGTGCCAGCAGGCTATCCCAGGGCACTGAAGCTTTCTTT. Translation gives CASRLSQGTEAFF.

This sequence joins TRBV28 and TRBJ2-7; no clear D. This CDR3 is built from 15 residues. The V end lost 5 bases, the J end lost 2 bases, and 16 bases lay between the germline ends. Germline CDR1 and CDR2: MDHEN and SYDVKM. The CDR3 nucleotides read TGTGCCAGCAGTCTCGTCAGCGACTGGACCTACGAGCAGTACTTC. This sequence encodes CASSLVSDWTYEQYF.

This chain connects TRBV2 to TRBJ2-3; 12 nucleotides match TRBD2. J gave up 0 bases and V 6 bases, and 7 bases lay outside the gene matches. Germline V gene sequence: CDR1 SNHLY, CDR2 FYNNEI. CDR3 length: 17 residues. The CDR3 region is CASRGLAGVTSTDTQYF. The CDR3 coding sequence is TGTGCCAGCAGGGGACTAGCGGGCGTTACTAGCACAGATACGCAGTATTTT.

V gene TRBV27 combines with J gene TRBJ1-1, with 8 nucleotides matching TRBD1. CDR3 length equals 16 residues. The germline V gene encodes CDR1 MNHEY and CDR2 SMNVEV (reference sequence). The V gene end was trimmed by 6 bases and the J gene end by 3 bases; junction bases not matched to a gene: 12. DNA of the CDR3: TGTGCCAGCAGCCCAGCAGGGGGCTTGGGGTACACTGAAGCTTTCTTT. It translates to CASSPAGGLGYTEAFF.

This chain connects TRBV5-1 to TRBJ2-2; 9 bases fit TRBD1. J was trimmed by 5 bases and V by 0 bases; bases with no gene match: 2. This CDR3 has 15 amino acids. CDR1 and CDR2 (germline): SGHRS, YFSETQ. The CDR3 here is CASSLAGQGTGELFF. The DNA for the CDR3 is TGCGCCAGCAGCTTGGCGGGACAGGGTACCGGGGAGCTGTTTTTT.

This clone has only one observation. The chain carries TRBV12-5 and TRBJ1-1; unclear D gene. The germline CDR1 and CDR2 sequences are LGHNT and FRNRAP. Trimming pared 7 bases from V and 8 bases from J, leaving 14 bases between. There are 12 residues in the CDR3. The CDR3, as DNA: TGTGCTAGTGCCACTTTCGGGGAGGAAGCTTTCTTT. Translation gives CASATFGEEAFF.

The V gene is TRBV14, the J gene TRBJ2-7, with TRBD1 matching over 7 bases. CDR1 is SGHDN, CDR2 FVKESK, per germline. The ends lost 1 base at V and 3 bases at J; junction bases unmatched: 3. The CDR3 runs 14 residues. The CDR3 sequence: CASSQAGGFYEQYF. The CDR3 DNA is TGTGCCAGCAGCCAAGCAGGGGGTTTCTACGAGCAGTACTTC. The full variable domain, in which reference TRBV14 and TRBJ2-7 provide the parts outside the CDR3, is EAGVTQFPSHSVIEKGQTVTLRCDPISGHDNLYWYRRVMGKEIKFLLHFVKESKQDESGMPNNRFLAERTGGTYSTLKVQPAELEDSGVYFCASSQAGGFYEQYFGPGTRLTVT.

This clone was seen once. V and J are TRBV18 and TRBJ1-1; 7 nucleotides align to TRBD1. Trimming took 0 bases from V and 5 from J; bases not matched to a gene: 12. The CDR3 runs 17 residues. Germline V gene sequence: CDR1 KGHSH, CDR2 LQKENI. The chain's CDR3 is CASSPPIRGLSGTEAFF. For the CDR3, the DNA is TGTGCCAGCTCACCACCGATTAGGGGGCTATCGGGAACTGAAGCTTTCTTT.